Only a few counts were recorded for the clone carrying this T cell receptor (beta chain). This entry is derived from a study of blood T cell repertoires in COVID-19. Study at large: The United States, Italy and Spain were the sources of the acute and convalescent COVID-19 samples. PBMCs, B-cell-depleted T cells, or T cells provided the cDNA or gDNA that made up the material.

The CDR3 extends over 15 amino acids. The germline gives CDR1 SGHRS, CDR2 YFSETQ. Losses at the gene ends were 0 bases for V and 4 bases for J; bases not matched to a gene: 5. Authors' processing steps: Reference gene primers were amplified, and this amplification served to estimate nucleated cell counts. TCRdb's copy holds only in-frame clones and misses some; the assay was immunoSEQ multiplex PCR. The V and J calls and clone size are taken from that table; D and trimming were inferred from the DNA. The data show over 50,000 clones, about nine tenths seen once. The gene calls are TRBV5-1 and TRBJ2-7; 9 bases map to TRBD1. The sample taken for sequencing was peripheral blood. This TCR came from a man in his fifties or sixties with active COVID-19. As DNA, the CDR3 is TGCGCCAGCAGCTTGGGGGGACAGGGACATTACGAGCAGTACTTC. Its protein product is CASSLGGQGHYEQYF.